The text below deals with one T cell receptor (beta chain). No antigen is known for it. No base qualities exist here, and no much larger clone lies one base off it. TCR CDR3 regions were amplified from genomic DNA by multiplex PCR using the deep immunoSEQ assay. Extracted genomic DNA from each cell subset was spread evenly across all wells of several immunoSEQ 96-well plates, with each plate serving as a replicate. For unsorted PBMC, each replicate PCR was loaded with around 300 ng genomic DNA, equivalent to 30,000 or so T cell genomes. Unsorted PBMC genomic DNA was sequenced across ten immunoSEQ deep assay plates. Purified libraries were measured with a Qubit 3.0 fluorometer, size-checked on a Bioanalyzer 2100, and measured again with the KAPA Library Quantification kit. Each immunoSEQ 96-well plate was sequenced on its own single-read 150-cycle Illumina NextSeq 550 flow cell. The original methods were these. The immunoSEQ output contained only junctional sequences without quality scores, so filtering could not match that applied to full-length reads. Sequences were annotated with PyIR, a Python wrapper for IgBLAST v1.9, and V/J genes and CDR3 were assigned using IMGT germline references. Reads were filtered out if the reads had weak V/J assignments (E-value above 1e-6), no CDR3, stop codons, out-of-frame junctions, or ambiguous translated residues. A V3J clonotype was defined by an identical inferred V gene, J gene, and CDR3 amino acid sequence. Percentage overlap between repertoires was calculated by dividing the number of shared unique clonotypes by the size of the smaller repertoire. Repertoire richness was assessed with RTK rarefaction, the Chao1 estimator, and Recon v2.1 estimates of unobserved clonotypes. What TCRdb holds here is the immuneACCESS table cut down to in-frame rearrangements. Part of the clones is not present; checked against another copy, under half of the missing clones reflect an unresolved V gene, and the others are unexplained. The V and J calls and clone size were taken over from that table, and D and trimming were inferred from the DNA. The sample records around 500,000 clones, 76% of which are singletons. The ten largest clones add up to approximately 13% of the sample.

This sample is part of a study of shared clonotypes between healthy human individuals (dated by TCRdb to between 2020 and 2021). Background for the entire study: The cohort comprised a couple of women and three men aged 18 to 49 years. To estimate repertoire size and how much clonotypes are shared between individuals, the study performed deep sequencing of blood TCR repertoires from a handful of healthy adults. Different laboratories and diverse techniques were used to prepare libraries and sequence TCR repertoires, to increase sequencing depth and limit assay-specific biases. Each donor's leukapheresis produced roughly between roughly 0.85 and 9.5 billion PBMCs.

Beyond this particular receptor, the publication reports: Only blood was sampled, and tissue TCR repertoires likely differ from those in blood. Because the study included a small number of donors, the genetic and exposure-history diversity represented was limited. Pairwise subsampling indicated that sequencing depth was expected to affect the degree of clonotype sharing among donors.

Between the V and J ends, shortened by 4 bases and 4 bases respectively, the junction contains 17 bases. From the cysteine up to the phenylalanine, the CDR3 has a length of 15 residues. Kept here is only the CDR3 DNA, which spans 45 bases and is read in frame from base 1. The germline V gene encodes CDR1 SGHNT and CDR2 YYREEE (reference sequence). The donors were healthy, HIV-negative adults with no recently reported acute infections or vaccinations. All donors were Caucasian adults living in Nashville, Tennessee, USA. For unsorted samples, about 90 million PBMCs were counted and genomic DNA was extracted with the QIAamp DNA Blood Mini kit. Blood was obtained by leukapheresis, after which PBMCs were separated by Ficoll-Histopaque density gradient centrifugation and cryopreserved in liquid nitrogen vapor phase.

The sequenced sample was PBMCs. In this chain, TRBV5-4 is recombined with TRBJ1-1; 5 matching bases give a weak D call of TRBD1. The receptor was derived from a woman aged 40 to 50 in good health. Some clones in this sample may be carry-over from other donors' samples. DNA sequence: TGTGCCAGCAGCGCACAACGGGGGGGGTTCACTGAAGCTTTCTTT. This codes for CASSAQRGGFTEAFF.